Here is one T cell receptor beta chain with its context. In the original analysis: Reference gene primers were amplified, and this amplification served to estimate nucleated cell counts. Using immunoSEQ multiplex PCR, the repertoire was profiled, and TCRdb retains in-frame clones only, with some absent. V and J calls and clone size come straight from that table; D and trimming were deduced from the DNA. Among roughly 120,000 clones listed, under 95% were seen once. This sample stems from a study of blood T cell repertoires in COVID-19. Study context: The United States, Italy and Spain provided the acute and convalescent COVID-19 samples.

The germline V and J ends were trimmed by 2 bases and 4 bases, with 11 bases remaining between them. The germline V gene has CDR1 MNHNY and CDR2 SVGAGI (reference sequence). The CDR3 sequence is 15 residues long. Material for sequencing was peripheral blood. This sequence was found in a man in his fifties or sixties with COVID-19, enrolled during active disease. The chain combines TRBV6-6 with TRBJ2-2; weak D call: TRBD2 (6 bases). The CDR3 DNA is TGTGCCAGCAGTTACGGAGGGAGAGTCACCGGGGAGCTGTTTTTT. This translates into CASSYGGRVTGELFF.